This T cell receptor (beta chain) was captured in a study of T cell repertoires in cytomegalovirus infection. TCRdb ran MiXCR on the reads and lists one entry per CDR3 protein. The repertoire includes about 230,000 distinct CDR3 sequences, approximately 22% of them detected once, and 15% to 20% sits in the top ten. Germline CDR1 reads SGHRS; CDR2 reads YFSETQ. Between the trimmed V and J ends, which lost 2 bases and 0 bases, there was a span of 6 bases. The CDR3 runs to 14 residues. Material for sequencing was CD8+ T cells from PBMCs. This receptor was taken from a human donor in good health (CMV status not recorded). Some clones in this sample may be carry-over from other donors' samples. This sequence joins TRBV5-1 and TRBJ1-3; D not resolved. CDR3 in DNA: TGCGCCAGCAGCTTCCCGGACTCTGGAAACACCATATATTTT. Translation gives CASSFPDSGNTIYF.